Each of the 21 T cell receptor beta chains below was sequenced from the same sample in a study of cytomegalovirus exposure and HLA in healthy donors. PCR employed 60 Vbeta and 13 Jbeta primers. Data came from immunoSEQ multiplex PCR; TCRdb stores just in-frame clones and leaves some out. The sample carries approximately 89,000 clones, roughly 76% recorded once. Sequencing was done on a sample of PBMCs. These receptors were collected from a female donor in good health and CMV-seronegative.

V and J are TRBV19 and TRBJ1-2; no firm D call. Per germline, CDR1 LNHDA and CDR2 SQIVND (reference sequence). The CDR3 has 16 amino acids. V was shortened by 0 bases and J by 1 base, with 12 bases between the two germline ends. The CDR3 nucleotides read TGTGCCAGTAGTATAGAGGTCTCACTGTTTAACTATGGCTACACCTTC. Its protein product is CASSIEVSLFNYGYTF.

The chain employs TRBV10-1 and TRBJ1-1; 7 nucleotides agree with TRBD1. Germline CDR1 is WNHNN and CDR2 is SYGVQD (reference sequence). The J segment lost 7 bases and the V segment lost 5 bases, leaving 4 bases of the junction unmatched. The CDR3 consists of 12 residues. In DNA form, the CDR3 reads TGCGCCAGCAGTCCCAGGGGGGATGAAGCTTTCTTT. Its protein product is CASSPRGDEAFF.

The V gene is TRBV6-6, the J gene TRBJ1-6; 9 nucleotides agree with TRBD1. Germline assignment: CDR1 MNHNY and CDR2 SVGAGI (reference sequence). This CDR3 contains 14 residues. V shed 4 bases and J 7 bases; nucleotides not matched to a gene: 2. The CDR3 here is CASSFGTGNSPLHF. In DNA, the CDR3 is TGTGCCAGCAGTTTCGGGACAGGGAATTCACCCCTCCACTTT.

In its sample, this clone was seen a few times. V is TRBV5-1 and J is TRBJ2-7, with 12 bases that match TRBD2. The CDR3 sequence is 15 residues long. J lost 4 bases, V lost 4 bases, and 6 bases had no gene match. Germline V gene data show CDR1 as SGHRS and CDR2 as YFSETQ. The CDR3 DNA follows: TGCGCCAGCAGCCCGACTAGCGGGAGTAGGTACGAGCAGTACTTC. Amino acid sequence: CASSPTSGSRYEQYF. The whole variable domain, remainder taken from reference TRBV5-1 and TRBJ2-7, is KAGVTQTPRYLIKTRGQQVTLSCSPISGHRSVSWYQQTPGQGLQFLFEYFSETQRNKGNFPGRFSGRQFSNSRSEMNVSTLELGDSALYLCASSPTSGSRYEQYFGPGTRLTVT.

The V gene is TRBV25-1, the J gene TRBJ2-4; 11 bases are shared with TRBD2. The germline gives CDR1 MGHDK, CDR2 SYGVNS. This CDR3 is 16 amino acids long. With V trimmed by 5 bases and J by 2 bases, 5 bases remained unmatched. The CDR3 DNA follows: TGTGCCAGCAGTCCCCGACTAGCGGGGTCCAAAAACATTCAGTACTTC. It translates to CASSPRLAGSKNIQYF.

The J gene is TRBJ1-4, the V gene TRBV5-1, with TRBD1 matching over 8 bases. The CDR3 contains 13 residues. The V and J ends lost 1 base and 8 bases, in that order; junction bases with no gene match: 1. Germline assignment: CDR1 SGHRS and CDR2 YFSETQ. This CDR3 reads CASSLTGGEKLFF. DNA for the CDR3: TGCGCCAGCAGCTTGACAGGGGGGGAAAAACTGTTTTTT.

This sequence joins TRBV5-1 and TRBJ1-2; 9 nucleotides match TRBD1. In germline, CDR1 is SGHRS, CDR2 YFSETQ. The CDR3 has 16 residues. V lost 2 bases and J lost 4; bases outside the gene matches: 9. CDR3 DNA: TGCGCCAGCAGCTTCAGGGGGGACAGGGATCCCTATGGCTACACCTTC. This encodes CASSFRGDRDPYGYTF.

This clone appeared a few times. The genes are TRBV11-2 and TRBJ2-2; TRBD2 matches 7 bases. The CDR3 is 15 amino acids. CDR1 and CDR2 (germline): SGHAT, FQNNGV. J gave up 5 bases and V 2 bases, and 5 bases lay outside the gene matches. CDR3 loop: CASSLNPGGTGELFF. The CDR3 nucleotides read TGTGCCAGCAGCTTAAATCCCGGGGGGACCGGGGAGCTGTTTTTT.

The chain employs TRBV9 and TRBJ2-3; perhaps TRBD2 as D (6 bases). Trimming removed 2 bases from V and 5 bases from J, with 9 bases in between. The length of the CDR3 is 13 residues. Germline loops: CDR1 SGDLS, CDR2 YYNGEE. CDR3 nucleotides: TGTGCCAGCAGCGTCCGGGGGTTAGATACGCAGTATTTT. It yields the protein CASSVRGLDTQYF. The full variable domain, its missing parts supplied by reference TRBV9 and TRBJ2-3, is DSGVTQTPKHLITATGQRVTLRCSPRSGDLSVYWYQQSLDQGLQFLIQYYNGEERAKGNILERFSAQQFPDLHSELNLSSLELGDSALYFCASSVRGLDTQYFGPGTRLTVL.

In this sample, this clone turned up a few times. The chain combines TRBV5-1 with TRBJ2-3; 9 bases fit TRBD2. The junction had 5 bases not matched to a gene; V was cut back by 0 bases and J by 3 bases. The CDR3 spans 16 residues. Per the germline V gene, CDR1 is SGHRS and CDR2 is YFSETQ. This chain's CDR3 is CASSLGAGGRTDTQYF. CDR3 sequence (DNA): TGCGCCAGCAGCTTGGGGGCGGGGGGGCGAACAGATACGCAGTATTTT.

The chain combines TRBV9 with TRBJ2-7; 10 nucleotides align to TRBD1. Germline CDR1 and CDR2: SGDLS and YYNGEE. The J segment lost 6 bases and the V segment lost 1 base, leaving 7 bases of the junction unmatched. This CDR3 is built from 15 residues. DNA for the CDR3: TGTGCCAGCAGCGTACAAGGGACAGGGGACTTCGAGCAGTACTTC. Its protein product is CASSVQGTGDFEQYF.

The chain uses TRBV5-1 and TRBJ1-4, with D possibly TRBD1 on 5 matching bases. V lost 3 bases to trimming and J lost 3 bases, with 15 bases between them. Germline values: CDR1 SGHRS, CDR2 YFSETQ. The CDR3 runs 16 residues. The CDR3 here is CASSSGFRQANEKLFF. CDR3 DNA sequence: TGCGCCAGCAGCTCAGGGTTTCGGCAGGCTAATGAAAAACTGTTTTTT.

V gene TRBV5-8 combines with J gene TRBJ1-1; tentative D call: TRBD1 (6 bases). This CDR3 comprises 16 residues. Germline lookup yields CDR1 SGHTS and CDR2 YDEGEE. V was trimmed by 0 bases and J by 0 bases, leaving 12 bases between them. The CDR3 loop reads CASSLVPGHLNTEAFF. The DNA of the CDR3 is TGTGCCAGCAGCTTGGTCCCGGGACACCTGAACACTGAAGCTTTCTTT.

The CDR3 is CASRSSVDTQYF. Written as DNA, the CDR3 is TGTGCCAGCAGGTCTAGTGTCGATACGCAGTATTTT. The rearrangement links TRBV6-5 to TRBJ2-3; D unresolved. Germline-derived CDR1 and CDR2 are MNHEY and SVGAGI. Trimming took 6 bases from V and 6 from J, leaving 10 bases between them. This CDR3 has 12 amino acids.

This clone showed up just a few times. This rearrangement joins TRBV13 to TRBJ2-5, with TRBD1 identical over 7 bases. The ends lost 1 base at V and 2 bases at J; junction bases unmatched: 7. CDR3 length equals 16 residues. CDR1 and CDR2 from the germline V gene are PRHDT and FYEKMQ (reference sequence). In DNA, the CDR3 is TGTGCCAGCAGCTTAGTAGGAAGGGGGCCTCAAGAGACCCAGTACTTC. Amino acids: CASSLVGRGPQETQYF. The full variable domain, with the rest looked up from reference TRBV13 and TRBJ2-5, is AAGVIQSPRHLIKEKRETATLKCYPIPRHDTVYWYQQGPGQDPQFLISFYEKMQSDKGSIPDRFSAQQFSDYHSELNMSSLELGDSALYFCASSLVGRGPQETQYFGPGTRLLVL.

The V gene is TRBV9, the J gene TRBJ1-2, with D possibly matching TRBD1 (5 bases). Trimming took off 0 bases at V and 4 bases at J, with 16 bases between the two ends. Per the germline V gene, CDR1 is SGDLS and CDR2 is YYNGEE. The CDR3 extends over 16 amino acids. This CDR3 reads CASSVGPDPTGYGYTF. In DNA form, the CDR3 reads TGTGCCAGCAGCGTAGGGCCGGATCCCACAGGCTATGGCTACACCTTC.

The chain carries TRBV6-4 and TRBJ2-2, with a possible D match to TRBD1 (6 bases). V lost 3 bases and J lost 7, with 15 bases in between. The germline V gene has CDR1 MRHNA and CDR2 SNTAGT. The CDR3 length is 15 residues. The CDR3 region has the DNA TGTGCCAGCAGTGAAGCACAGGGATCGATCGGGGAGCTGTTTTTT. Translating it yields CASSEAQGSIGELFF.

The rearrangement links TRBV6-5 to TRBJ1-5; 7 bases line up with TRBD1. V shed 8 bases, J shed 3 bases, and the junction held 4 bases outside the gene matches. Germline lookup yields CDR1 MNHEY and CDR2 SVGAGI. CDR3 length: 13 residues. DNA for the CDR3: TGTGCCAGCGGGGACAGCAACAATCAGCCCCAGCATTTT. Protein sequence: CASGDSNNQPQHF.

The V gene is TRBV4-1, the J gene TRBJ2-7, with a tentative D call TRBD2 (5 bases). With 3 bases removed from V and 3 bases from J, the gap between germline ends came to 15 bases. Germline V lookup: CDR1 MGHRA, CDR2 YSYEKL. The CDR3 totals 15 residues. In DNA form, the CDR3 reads TGCGCCAGCAGCCAGGTCGCGGGTACCCACTACGAGCAGTACTTC. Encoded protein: CASSQVAGTHYEQYF.

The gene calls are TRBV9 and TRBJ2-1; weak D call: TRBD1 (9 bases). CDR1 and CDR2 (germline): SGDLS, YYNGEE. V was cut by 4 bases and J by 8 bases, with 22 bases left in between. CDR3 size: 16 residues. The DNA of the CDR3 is TGTGCCAGCAGCTCGGGAGGGACAGGGAGTTTCGATGAGCAGTTCTTC. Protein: CASSSGGTGSFDEQFF.

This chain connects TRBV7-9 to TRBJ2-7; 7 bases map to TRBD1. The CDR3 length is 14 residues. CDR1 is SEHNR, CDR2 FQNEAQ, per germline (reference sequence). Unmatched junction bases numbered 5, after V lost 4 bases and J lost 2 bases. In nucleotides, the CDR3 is TGTGCCAGCAGCTCCGGGGACAGAACCTACGAGCAGTACTTC. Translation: CASSSGDRTYEQYF. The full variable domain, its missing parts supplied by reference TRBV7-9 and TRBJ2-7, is DTGVSQNPRHKITKRGQNVTFRCDPISEHNRLYWYRQTLGQGPEFLTYFQNEAQLEKSRLLSDRFSAERPKGSFSTLEIQRTEQGDSAMYLCASSSGDRTYEQYFGPGTRLTVT.